This passage covers 27 T cell receptor beta chains from one sample sequenced in a study of T cells after posttransplantation cyclophosphamide (dated by TCRdb to about 2016). Sample treatment or condition, as interpreted from the label and publication: high-dose cyclophosphamide on days +3 and +4 as single-agent GVHD prophylaxis. Patients in the PTCy group got busulfan and fludarabine conditioning, a marrow graft from a related or unrelated donor, and cyclophosphamide on days +3 and +4. Library generation was performed with the immunoSEQ multiplex PCR assay. TCRdb carries this immuneACCESS record with in-frame sequences only. Its versions omit some clonotypes, under half of them owing to an unresolved V gene in the studies checked, with the rest unexplained. The sample features over 6,500 clones, and none is a singleton. The ten largest clones add up to more than 50% of the sample. Sequenced material: PBMCs, taken after allogeneic stem cell transplant with posttransplant cyclophosphamide. The receptors were sampled from a male patient aged 50 to 59 who received an allogeneic stem cell transplant from an unrelated donor, was CMV-positive, and had acute GVHD only. Post transplant, some T cells may arise from the graft donor.

This clone occurred many times. The chain has TRBV2 and TRBJ2-7, with D unclear. Germline-derived CDR1 and CDR2 are SNHLY and FYNNEI. The CDR3 has 12 amino acids. V gave up 0 bases and J gave up 3 bases, with 3 bases separating them. The CDR3 sequence: CASSEARYEQYF. The CDR3 nucleotides read TGTGCCAGCAGTGAAGCCCGCTACGAGCAGTACTTC. Looking up the rest from reference TRBV2 and TRBJ2-7 gives the full variable domain: EPEVTQTPSHQVTQMGQEVILRCVPISNHLYFYWYRQILGQKVEFLVSFYNNEISEKSEIFDDQFSVERPDGSNFTLKIRSTKLEDSAMYFCASSEARYEQYFGPGTRLTVT.

This clone was detected many times. The rearrangement joins TRBV18 to TRBJ1-1; D is unclear. This CDR3 has 14 amino acids. V shed 3 bases and J shed 1 base, with 9 bases lying between them. From germline, CDR1 is KGHSH and CDR2 LQKENI. The CDR3 protein is CASSPRTGNTEAFF. CDR3 sequence (DNA): TGTGCCAGCTCACCTAGGACTGGGAACACTGAAGCTTTCTTT.

In this sample, this clone turned up many times. This chain connects TRBV5-1 to TRBJ2-5; 11 bases are shared with TRBD1. CDR3 length: 15 amino acids. V shed 4 bases and J 1 base; nucleotides not matched to a gene: 3. Germline values: CDR1 SGHRS, CDR2 YFSETQ. Here the CDR3 reads CASSRTGGFQETQYF. The CDR3 DNA reads as TGCGCCAGCAGCAGGACAGGGGGCTTCCAAGAGACCCAGTACTTC.

In this sample, this clone turned up a few times. CDR3 nucleotide sequence: TGTGCCAGCAGCGACAGGGCAAAGCAAGAGACCCAGTACTTC. Translated, it gives CASSDRAKQETQYF. The chain joins TRBV2 to TRBJ2-5; 7 bases match TRBD1. The CDR3 length is 14 residues. From germline, CDR1 is SNHLY and CDR2 FYNNEI. The trim removed 6 bases at V and 2 bases at J, leaving 6 bases unmatched.

This clone appeared many times. This sequence joins TRBV19 and TRBJ2-3; TRBD2 aligns across 13 bases. Germline V gene lookup returns CDR1 LNHDA and CDR2 SQIVND (reference sequence). The CDR3 has 17 amino acids. With V trimmed by 6 bases and J by 0 bases, 6 bases remained unmatched. The CDR3 protein is CASSWTSGSKSTDTQYF. In DNA, the CDR3 is TGTGCCAGTAGCTGGACTAGCGGGAGTAAAAGCACAGATACGCAGTATTTT.

This clone was seen many times. The rearrangement links TRBV5-1 to TRBJ2-3; 8 bases agree with TRBD2. Per germline, CDR1 SGHRS and CDR2 YFSETQ. The CDR3 covers 15 residues. Trimming removed 4 bases from V and 2 bases from J; junction bases left unmatched: 6. The CDR3 DNA is TGCGCCAGCAGCCCTAATAGCGGGAACACAGATACGCAGTATTTT. Translating gives CASSPNSGNTDTQYF.

As for this clone: This sample also contains other DNA sequences that code for the same CDR3. The rearrangement uses TRBV29-1 and TRBJ2-3, with TRBD2 matching over 9 bases. Trimming took 7 bases from V and 1 from J; bases not matched to a gene: 6. CDR3 length: 14 amino acids. The germline V gene encodes CDR1 SQVTM and CDR2 ANQGSEA. As DNA, the CDR3 is TGCAGCGGGCGGGGGGGCTTCGGCACAGATACGCAGTATTTT. Its translation: CSGRGGFGTDTQYF.

The table lists this clone with many counts. This chain joins TRBV7-2 and TRBJ1-1, with D unresolved. The CDR3 extends over 14 amino acids. Germline CDR1 reads SGHTA; CDR2 reads FQGNSA. Trimming left V 6 bases short and J 0 bases short, with 11 bases between. This CDR3 is CASSPSRMNTEAFF. The CDR3 bases are TGTGCCAGCAGTCCCTCGAGGATGAACACTGAAGCTTTCTTT.

The rearrangement links TRBV14 to TRBJ2-3; D perhaps matches TRBD2 (6 bases). V dropped 4 bases and J dropped 4 bases, with 15 bases sitting between them. The CDR3 sequence is 15 residues long. Germline-derived CDR1 and CDR2 are SGHDN and FVKESK. The CDR3: CASSRQLSSADTQYF. The DNA for the CDR3 is TGTGCCAGCAGCCGGCAGCTCTCTAGCGCAGATACGCAGTATTTT.

This clone was recorded many times. The J gene is TRBJ1-2, the V gene TRBV18; D not certain. Germline assignment: CDR1 KGHSH and CDR2 LQKENI. The CDR3 is made up of 12 amino acids. Trimming removed 6 bases at V and 4 bases at J, with 9 bases between. The CDR3 here is CASSEGVYGYTF. CDR3 in DNA: TGTGCCAGCTCCGAGGGAGTCTATGGCTACACCTTC.

The table lists this clone with a few counts. The V and J genes are TRBV6-4 and TRBJ2-2, with 8 bases aligning to TRBD2. Germline V CDR1 and CDR2: MRHNA, SNTAGT. The CDR3 contains 14 residues. Unmatched junction bases numbered 6, after V lost 11 bases and J lost 1 base. The chain's CDR3 is CASSRGGNTGELFF. DNA of the CDR3: TGTGCCTCATCACGGGGGGGGAACACCGGGGAGCTGTTTTTT.

This clone was seen many times. The V and J genes are TRBV7-9 and TRBJ1-1; a weak D match, TRBD1 (6 bases). The CDR3 length is 15 residues. Looked up from germline, CDR1 is SEHNR and CDR2 is FQNEAQ (reference sequence). Trimming stripped 1 base from V and 1 base from J, with 10 bases between. DNA of the CDR3: TGTGCCAGCAGCTTAGAAGGGACACCGAACACTGAAGCTTTCTTT. Protein product: CASSLEGTPNTEAFF. The full variable domain, with the rest looked up from reference TRBV7-9 and TRBJ1-1, is DTGVSQNPRHKITKRGQNVTFRCDPISEHNRLYWYRQTLGQGPEFLTYFQNEAQLEKSRLLSDRFSAERPKGSFSTLEIQRTEQGDSAMYLCASSLEGTPNTEAFFGQGTRLTVV.

The sample holds many counts of this clone. The rearrangement uses TRBV11-2 and TRBJ2-7, with D maybe TRBD2 (5 bases). Germline lookup yields CDR1 SGHAT and CDR2 FQNNGV. CDR3 length equals 14 residues. V dropped 0 bases and J dropped 4 bases, with 10 bases sitting between them. The CDR3 spells CASSLDRGGYEQYF. The CDR3 bases are TGTGCCAGCAGCTTAGATCGGGGTGGTTACGAGCAGTACTTC.

This clone was observed many times. The chain joins TRBV11-2 to TRBJ2-3; 7 positions match TRBD2. The CDR3 has 13 residues. Trimming at V came to 1 base and at J to 5 bases, leaving 0 bases not matched to a gene. Germline V gene lookup returns CDR1 SGHAT and CDR2 FQNNGV. CDR3 residues: CASSLGEGDTQYF. CDR3 coding DNA: TGTGCCAGCAGCTTAGGGGAGGGAGATACGCAGTATTTT.

There are many counts of this clone. The chain carries TRBV19 and TRBJ1-5; D possibly corresponds to TRBD1 (5 bases). Per the germline V gene, CDR1 is LNHDA and CDR2 is SQIVND (reference sequence). The CDR3 contains 15 residues. V shed 5 bases and J shed 6 bases, with 17 bases lying between them. The chain's CDR3 is CASSPRGQGGQPQHF. The DNA of the CDR3 is TGTGCCAGTAGTCCTCGGGGTCAGGGAGGTCAGCCCCAGCATTTT.

This clone was recorded at least ten times. This sequence joins TRBV7-2 and TRBJ2-6; 8 bases are shared with TRBD1. Germline CDR1 reads SGHTA; CDR2 reads FQGNSA. The CDR3 is 19 amino acids. Germline trimming cut 5 bases from V and 1 base from J; bases unmatched to any gene: 13. The DNA for the CDR3 is TGTGCCAGCAGCGTAGGCCTCGGACAGGGCCCTTCTGGGGCCAACGTCCTGACTTTC. As protein: CASSVGLGQGPSGANVLTF.

Ten or more counts support this clone. The chain couples TRBV9 to TRBJ1-6; 9 nucleotides agree with TRBD1. This CDR3 is 14 amino acids long. Germline V gives CDR1 SGDLS, CDR2 YYNGEE. The J segment lost 10 bases and the V segment lost 3 bases, leaving 5 bases of the junction unmatched. CDR3 nucleotide sequence: TGTGCCAGCAGCGACGGGACAGGGCTATCACCCCTCCACTTT. This gives the protein CASSDGTGLSPLHF.

In this sample, this clone turned up a few times. Mismatch with germline at one junction end may stem from a read error. The chain joins TRBV2 to TRBJ2-3, with TRBD2 as a possible D gene (7 bases). From germline, CDR1 is SNHLY and CDR2 FYNNEI. This CDR3 has 16 amino acids. The chain's CDR3 is CASTSWGGGAPDAQYF. Written as DNA, the CDR3 is TGTGCCAGTACGAGCTGGGGTGGGGGGGCCCCAGATGCGCAGTATTTT.

Ten or more counts support this clone. V usage is TRBV28 and J usage is TRBJ1-5; D might be TRBD1 (5 bases). V lost 8 bases to trimming and J lost 4 bases, with 15 bases between them. CDR3 size: 14 residues. Germline V gives CDR1 MDHEN, CDR2 SYDVKM. The CDR3 reads CASFRGGRNQPQHF. CDR3 DNA: TGTGCCAGCTTTCGCGGGGGGAGAAATCAGCCCCAGCATTTT.

This clone was detected many times. The chain is built from TRBV2 and TRBJ2-2, with 9 bases fitting TRBD1. The CDR3 sequence is 15 residues long. The junction had 7 bases not matched to a gene; V was cut back by 5 bases and J by 6 bases. Germline CDR1 SNHLY, CDR2 FYNNEI. DNA for the CDR3: TGTGCCAGCAGTTGGGGACAGGGAAGGGCCGGGGAGCTGTTTTTT. Translation gives CASSWGQGRAGELFF.

This clone was seen only a few times. The rearrangement uses TRBV27 and TRBJ1-1; 8 positions agree with TRBD1. Germline values: CDR1 MNHEY, CDR2 SMNVEV (reference sequence). V gave up 6 bases and J gave up 0 bases; unmatched junction bases: 12. The CDR3 spans 17 residues. The CDR3 DNA reads as TGTGCCAGCAGCCGGACAGGGAAGGATCGTATGAACACTGAAGCTTTCTTT. This codes for CASSRTGKDRMNTEAFF.

This clone has a count of ten or more. The V gene is TRBV29-1, the J gene TRBJ1-2; D not certain. CDR1 is SQVTM, CDR2 ANQGSEA, per germline. This CDR3 spans 12 amino acids. CDR3 residues: CSDTREWNGYTF. CDR3 DNA sequence: TGCAGTGACACGAGGGAATGGAATGGCTACACCTTC. Combining the CDR3 with reference TRBV29-1 and TRBJ1-2 gives the whole variable domain SAVISQKPSRDICQRGTSLTIQCQVDSQVTMMFWYRQQPGQSLTLIATANQGSEATYESGFVIDKFPISRPNLTFSTLTVSNMSPEDSSIYLCSDTREWNGYTFGSGTRLTVV.

In this sample, this clone turned up many times. The chain uses TRBV11-2 and TRBJ1-4; possibly TRBD1 for D (5 bases). The germline gives CDR1 SGHAT, CDR2 FQNNGV. CDR3 length equals 14 residues. V lost 3 bases and J 5 bases, leaving 10 bases between the germline ends. The CDR3 reads CASSFRQFNEKLFF. DNA of the CDR3: TGTGCCAGCAGCTTTAGACAGTTCAATGAAAAACTGTTTTTT.

V and J are TRBV9 and TRBJ1-3; TRBD1 agrees at 7 bases. Trimming removed 4 bases from V and 2 bases from J; junction bases left unmatched: 6. Germline values: CDR1 SGDLS, CDR2 YYNGEE. The CDR3 has 15 amino acids. Here the CDR3 DNA reads TGTGCCAGCAGCACGACAGGGTCCCCTGGAAACACCATATATTTT. It translates to CASSTTGSPGNTIYF.

This clone has a count of ten or more. This sequence joins TRBV7-8 and TRBJ2-5, with TRBD2 matching 16 bases. The length of the CDR3 is 22 residues. Per germline, CDR1 SGHVS and CDR2 FQNEAQ. Trimming took 4 bases from V and 4 from J; bases not matched to a gene: 21. CDR3: CASSSIGTSGGARLRAPETQYF. As DNA, the CDR3 is TGTGCCAGCAGCTCAATCGGGACTAGCGGGGGGGCCCGGTTGAGGGCCCCAGAGACCCAGTACTTC.

This clone occurred many times. The CDR3 DNA sequence: TGTGCCAGCAGCCAAGGGCCTAGGGGGCATCAGCCCCAGCATTTT. This translates into CASSQGPRGHQPQHF. The rearrangement links TRBV4-2 to TRBJ1-5; the match to TRBD1 covers 7 bases. With 1 base clipped from V and 5 bases from J, the junction kept 5 bases outside the gene matches. In germline, CDR1 is LGHNA, CDR2 YNFKEQ. The CDR3 contains 15 residues.

This chain joins TRBV28 and TRBJ2-3; 7 nucleotides align to TRBD1. Per the germline V gene, CDR1 is MDHEN and CDR2 is SYDVKM. This CDR3 has 15 amino acids. V gave up 5 bases and J gave up 0 bases; unmatched junction bases: 5. CDR3 in DNA: TGTGCCAGCAGTGACAGGGTTTCTAGCACAGATACGCAGTATTTT. Amino acid sequence: CASSDRVSSTDTQYF.